This TCR beta chain is from a study of T cells after yellow fever vaccination. Notes on the study in general: Post-booster reappearance was seen for most primary-vaccination clones (roughly 96% CD4, around 91% CD8).

Trimming removed 0 bases at V and 5 bases at J, with 2 bases between. This CDR3 is 13 amino acids long. Per germline, CDR1 KGHSH and CDR2 LQKENI. The authors made TCR cDNA by 5'RACE template switching, adding a universal primer site and UMIs. TCRdb analysed the 5' RACE reads with MiXCR anew, one entry per CDR3 protein. The sample carries over 300,000 distinct CDR3 sequences, around 3.6% recorded once. This clonotype was counted at least ten times. The antigen remains undetermined. The chain combines TRBV18 with TRBJ1-6; D unresolved. The sequence came from a man aged 18-30 years who received the YFV17D yellow fever vaccine. The material sequenced was PBMCs, taken on the day of the yellow fever booster vaccination. CDR3 in DNA: TGTGCCAGCTCACCACCCGATAATTCACCCCTCCACTTT. The encoded protein is CASSPPDNSPLHF. The full variable domain, its missing parts supplied by reference TRBV18 and TRBJ1-6, is NAGVMQNPRHLVRRRGQEARLRCSPMKGHSHVYWYRQLPEEGLKFMVYLQKENIIDESGMPKERFSAEFPKEGPSILRIQQVVRGDSAAYFCASSPPDNSPLHFGNGTRLTVT.